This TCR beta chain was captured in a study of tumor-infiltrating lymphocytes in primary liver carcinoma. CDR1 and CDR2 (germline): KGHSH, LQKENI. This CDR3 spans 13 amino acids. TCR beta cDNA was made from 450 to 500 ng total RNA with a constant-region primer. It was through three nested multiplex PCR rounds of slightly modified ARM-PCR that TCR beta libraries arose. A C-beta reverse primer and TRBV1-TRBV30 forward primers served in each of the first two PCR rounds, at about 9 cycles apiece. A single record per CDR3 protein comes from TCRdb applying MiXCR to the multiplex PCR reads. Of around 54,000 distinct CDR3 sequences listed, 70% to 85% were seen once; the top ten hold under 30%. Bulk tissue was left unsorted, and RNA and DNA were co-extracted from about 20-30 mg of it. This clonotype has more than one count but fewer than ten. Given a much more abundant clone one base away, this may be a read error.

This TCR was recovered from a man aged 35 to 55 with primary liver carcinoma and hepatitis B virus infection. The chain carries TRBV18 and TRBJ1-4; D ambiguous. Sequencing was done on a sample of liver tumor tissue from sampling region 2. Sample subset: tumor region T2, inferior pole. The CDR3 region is CASSPGVNEKLLF. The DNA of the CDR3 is TGTGCCAGCTCACCCGGGGTTAATGAAAAACTGCTTTTT. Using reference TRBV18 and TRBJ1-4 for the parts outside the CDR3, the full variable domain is NAGVMQNPRHLVRRRGQEARLRCSPMKGHSHVYWYRQLPEEGLKFMVYLQKENIIDESGMPKERFSAEFPKEGPSILRIQQVVRGDSAAYFCASSPGVNEKLLFGSGTQLSVL.